This is a list of T cell receptor beta chains from one sample in a study of blood T cell repertoires in COVID-19. The protocol was immunoSEQ multiplex PCR, while the TCRdb copy is restricted to in-frame clones and leaves out a portion. The profile shows 130,000 to 150,000 clones, around 83% of them singletons. The sample was PBMCs or T cells enriched from blood (not recorded which). The receptors were gathered from a man aged 45-60 years who had recovered from COVID-19. The CDR3 runs from the conserved cysteine through the conserved F or W. The D gene is left open where the match is weak. Clone size is shown for a subset of rows, as once, few, many or a class of expanded clone.

V	J	D	size	DNA	CDR3
TRBV30	TRBJ2-1	TRBD2	.	TGTGCCTGGAGTGTACTAGCGGGAGGAAACTACAATGAGCAGTTCTTC	CAWSVLAGGNYNEQFF
TRBV24-1	TRBJ2-2	TRBD1	.	TGTGCCACCAGGGGACAGGGCAACACCGGGGAGCTGTTTTTT	CATRGQGNTGELFF
TRBV6-5	TRBJ2-2	TRBD2	.	TGTGCCAGCAGTTACAGGACTAGGAACACCGGGGAGCTGTTTTTT	CASSYRTRNTGELFF
TRBV24-1	TRBJ2-2	TRBD1	.	TGTGCCACCAGGGGGACAGGGGAGGCCACCGGGGAGCTGTTTTTT	CATRGTGEATGELFF
TRBV28	TRBJ1-2	TRBD1	.	TGTGCCAGCAGTTCCCGGGGCCTCCCAGGGGGTCTGCCAGGCTTC	CASSSRGLPGGLPGF
TRBV7-2	TRBJ2-7	TRBD1	.	TGTGCCAGCAGCTTAGGCTACAGGGGGCGCGAGCAGTACTTC	CASSLGYRGREQYF
TRBV5-5	TRBJ2-5	TRBD2	.	TGTGCCAGCAGCTCAGGCGGGAGCGGGGGCATAGAGACCCAGTACTTC	CASSSGGSGGIETQYF
TRBV24-1	TRBJ1-5	TRBD1	.	TGTGCCACCAGTCAGACAGGGTCAAATCAGCCCCAGCATTTT	CATSQTGSNQPQHF
TRBV11-2	TRBJ2-7	.	.	TGTGCCAGCAGCTCCCCCCCCGGACAGAGCTCCTACGAGCAGTACTTC	CASSSPPGQSSYEQYF
TRBV9	TRBJ1-4	TRBD1	.	TGTGCCAGCAGCTCCTCTTCAGGGGGTGAAAAACTGTTTTTT	CASSSSSGGEKLFF
TRBV19	TRBJ1-2	.	.	TGTGCCAGTACTAGGAACGACTATGGCTACACCTTC	CASTRNDYGYTF
TRBV29-1	TRBJ1-2	.	.	TGCAGCGTGAGAACAGGGCAGGGGCGGGGCTACACCTTC	CSVRTGQGRGYTF
TRBV7-2	TRBJ1-5	TRBD1	.	TGTGCCAGCAGCATTACAGGGGGCAGAAGCAATCAGCCCCAGCATTTT	CASSITGGRSNQPQHF
TRBV7-2	TRBJ1-6	.	.	TGTGCCAGCAGCTCGGGGACGGGAGGATGGTCACCCCTCCACTTT	CASSSGTGGWSPLHF
TRBV6-4	TRBJ2-1	TRBD1	.	TGTGCCAGCAGTGACTTCTACCGACCACAGGGGGTGGGAACTCGCTCCTACAATGAGCAGTTCTTC	CASSDFYRPQGVGTRSYNEQFF
TRBV7-2	TRBJ1-5	.	.	TGTGCCAGCAGCTTAGGGGGAGGGACAAAACAGCAGCCCCAGCATTTT	CASSLGGGTKQQPQHF
TRBV7-2	TRBJ1-2	TRBD1	.	TGTGCCAGCAGCGGTGGGACAGGCGTTGGCTATGGCTACACCTTC	CASSGGTGVGYGYTF
TRBV19	TRBJ2-3	.	few	TGTGCCAGTAAAACCGGGACTAGCACAGATACGCAGTATTTT	CASKTGTSTDTQYF
TRBV10-1	TRBJ2-5	TRBD2	.	TGCGCCAGCAGTGATACCAGCGGGGGGAAAGAGACCCAGTACTTC	CASSDTSGGKETQYF
TRBV6-4	TRBJ1-2	.	.	TGTGCCAGCATCCCCCCCAAGGGGGATGGCTACACCTTC	CASIPPKGDGYTF
TRBV9	TRBJ2-1	TRBD2	.	TGTGCCAGCAGCCCCGGGACTACCCCCCATTACAATGAGCAGTTCTTC	CASSPGTTPHYNEQFF
TRBV4-3	TRBJ1-2	.	.	TGCGCCAGCAGCCAAGAACTAGGCAGATTCTATGGCTACACCTTC	CASSQELGRFYGYTF
TRBV20-1	TRBJ1-1	.	.	TGCAGTGTGTCCCGACAGTATGAAGCTTTCTTT	CSVSRQYEAFF
TRBV5-4	TRBJ2-2	.	.	TGTGCCAGCAGCTCCCCCAGCGGGCTCCAGCTGTTTTTT	CASSSPSGLQLFF
TRBV6-5	TRBJ1-1	TRBD1	.	TGTGCCAGCAGTTTTACAGGGGGCACTGAAGCTTTCTTT	CASSFTGGTEAFF
TRBV5-1	TRBJ2-4	TRBD1	.	TGCGCCAGCAGCTTTAGCCGTGACAGGGTGGACATTCAGTACTTC	CASSFSRDRVDIQYF
TRBV19	TRBJ2-5	.	once	TGTGCCAGTAGTACAAACAGGGAGCAAGAGACCCAGTACTTC	CASSTNREQETQYF
TRBV28	TRBJ1-2	TRBD1	.	TGTGCCAGCACCGGACAGGGGTATGGCTACACCTTC	CASTGQGYGYTF
TRBV5-1	TRBJ1-1	TRBD1	.	TGCGCCAGCAGCTTGACGCCCCCGGGACAGGGGGCGGGAGAGGCTTTCTTT	CASSLTPPGQGAGEAFF
TRBV10-2	TRBJ1-4	.	.	TGCGCCAGCAGGACCCGGGGGGGGCCCAATGAAAAACTGTTTTTT	CASRTRGGPNEKLFF
TRBV24-1	TRBJ2-2	.	.	TGTGCCACCAGTGATTTACCAGGGACAAGCACCGGGGAGCTGTTTTTT	CATSDLPGTSTGELFF
TRBV5-4	TRBJ1-4	.	once	TGTGCCAGCAGCTACCAGGCAACTAATGAAAAACTGTTTTTT	CASSYQATNEKLFF
TRBV5-1	TRBJ2-7	.	.	TGCGCCAGCAGCTTGGCATGGGGCGCTCCCTACGAGCAGTACTTC	CASSLAWGAPYEQYF
TRBV3-1/TRBV3-2	TRBJ1-2	.	.	TGTGCCAGCAGCCAAGGGCAGGGGATTTTCTTC	CASSQGQGIFF
TRBV5-4	TRBJ1-2	.	.	TGTGCCAGCAGCTTGACAGGGACGGATGGCTACACCTTC	CASSLTGTDGYTF
TRBV7-2	TRBJ1-2	TRBD1	.	TGTGCCAGCAGCTTACCCGACAGGGAGTATGGCTACACCTTC	CASSLPDREYGYTF
TRBV7-3	TRBJ2-1	TRBD1	.	TGTGCCAGCAGCCGACAGGGCCTCTTCAATGAGCAGTTCTTC	CASSRQGLFNEQFF
TRBV5-1	TRBJ2-7	.	.	TGCGCCAGCAGCTCCACAGGGAGCTCCTACGAGCAGTACTTC	CASSSTGSSYEQYF
TRBV7-8	TRBJ2-3	TRBD2	once	TGTGCCAGCAGCTTCGGACTAGCGGGGCCCACAGATACGCAGTATTTT	CASSFGLAGPTDTQYF
TRBV7-9	TRBJ1-6	.	.	TGTGCCAGCAGCTTAGCATCGGGTGGTACGGTCCACTTT	CASSLASGGTVHF
TRBV9	TRBJ2-3	.	.	TGTGCCAGCAGCGCGGGGGGCGGGCCAGATACGCAGTATTTT	CASSAGGGPDTQYF
TRBV5-1	TRBJ2-3	TRBD2	.	TGCGCCAGCAGCAGCGGACTAGCGGGGTTCACAGATACGCAGTATTTT	CASSSGLAGFTDTQYF
TRBV12-5	TRBJ1-2	.	.	TGTGCTAGCCTATTGTGGGGCAGGCCTTATGGCTACACCTTC	CASLLWGRPYGYTF
TRBV5-3	TRBJ2-5	TRBD2	.	TGTGCCAGAAGCTTGCGGGGGGGTGGCACTACATCCGAGACCCAGTACTTC	CARSLRGGGTTSETQYF
TRBV6-1	TRBJ2-7	TRBD1	few	TGTGCCAGCAGTACGGACAGGGGGGAACCCTACGAGCAGTACTTC	CASSTDRGEPYEQYF
TRBV7-8	TRBJ2-2	TRBD1	.	TGTGCCAGCAGCCTGTTAAGTTCTTGGCAGGGGGCGACCGGGGAGCTGTTTTTT	CASSLLSSWQGATGELFF
TRBV19	TRBJ2-7	.	.	TGTGCCAGTAGTATGTTGCGGACCACAGGGGAGCAGTACTTC	CASSMLRTTGEQYF
TRBV9	TRBJ2-1	TRBD1	.	TGTGCCAGCAGCGTGTCGACAGGGGTCGATGAGCAGTTCTTC	CASSVSTGVDEQFF
TRBV30	TRBJ2-2	TRBD1	.	TGTGCCTGGAGTGGCGGGACAGGGGACACCGGGGAGCTGTTTTTT	CAWSGGTGDTGELFF
TRBV5-4	TRBJ2-3	TRBD2	.	TGTGCCAGCAGCTTGGGCGCTAGCGGATCCGTCACAGATACGCAGTATTTT	CASSLGASGSVTDTQYF
TRBV6-5	TRBJ2-7	TRBD1	.	TGTGCCAGCGCGCCGGGACAGATGTTCTACGAGCAGTACTTC	CASAPGQMFYEQYF
TRBV9	TRBJ2-3	TRBD2	.	TGTGCCAGCAGCGCCGGGACTAGCGTAGTAGCAGATACGCAGTATTTT	CASSAGTSVVADTQYF
TRBV7-9	TRBJ2-5	TRBD1	.	TGTGCCAGCAGCCCACGACAGGGGCCGAAGGAAGAGACCCAGTACTTC	CASSPRQGPKEETQYF
TRBV19	TRBJ1-2	.	.	TGTGCCAGTAGTATAGATCGGGATGGTGGCTACACCTTC	CASSIDRDGGYTF